This TCR beta chain was found in a study of T-cell reconstitution after alpha-beta-depleted transplantation in children. The CDR3 loop spans 14 amino acids. With 1 base removed from V and 5 bases from J, the gap between germline ends came to 11 bases. The sample holds many counts of this clonotype. Unique molecular identifiers were used in preparing the TCRbeta library. Each CDR3 protein is one row after TCRdb ran MiXCR on the PCR reads. The sample lists approximately 490,000 distinct CDR3 sequences, around 13% occurring once. The V call is TRBV12-3 or TRBV12-4, the J call TRBJ2-5, with D possibly TRBD1 on 6 matching bases. This receptor was taken from a human donor who donated a stem cell graft to a child with combined immunodeficiency. The sample consisted of PBMCs from the stem cell graft donor, taken from the stem cell graft. The CDR3 reads CASSLGGGGETQYF. CDR3 bases: TGTGCCAGCAGTTTAGGAGGGGGTGGCGAGACCCAGTACTTC.